This paragraph covers one TCR beta chain sequence. Germline CDR1 is LNHDA and CDR2 is SQIVND (reference sequence). The CDR3 runs 14 residues. The trim removed 6 bases at V and 0 bases at J, leaving 5 bases unmatched. This entry is derived from a study of blood T cell repertoires in COVID-19. How the authors handled the data: Estimation of nucleated cell counts was performed using reference gene primer amplification. The repertoire was sequenced with immunoSEQ multiplex PCR; TCRdb's copy has only in-frame clones and lacks some. V and J calls and clone size are those listed in that table; D and trimming were worked out from the DNA. The sample contains 200,000 to 250,000 clones, approximately 83% of which appear only once.

V usage is TRBV19 and J usage is TRBJ2-7; 7 nucleotides align to TRBD1. The sequence derives from a human donor in a cohort sampled during active COVID-19. Sequencing was carried out using peripheral blood. DNA for the CDR3: TGTGCCAGTAGGCCGCGACAGGGCTCCTACGAGCAGTACTTC. Translation: CASRPRQGSYEQYF.